Detailed here is one T cell receptor beta chain. Its cognate antigen is unknown. This sample is drawn from a study of shared clonotypes between healthy human individuals. Findings and caveats of the study: Although depth was large, rarefaction showed that sequencing of the sorted subsets was incomplete. Few donors restricted represented genetic and exposure-history diversity.

It was across several immunoSEQ plates that each subset's genomic DNA was evenly split. Produced via immunoSEQ multiplex PCR; TCRdb's table is partial and in-frame only. The top ten hold around 50% of the sample, which has approximately 82,000 clones, about 63% seen once. V lost 0 bases and J lost 1; bases outside the gene matches: 3. There are 15 residues in the CDR3. Germline loops: CDR1 SGHRS, CDR2 YFSETQ. V and J are TRBV5-1 and TRBJ2-5, with 7 bases identical to TRBD1. The TCR comes from a man aged 25 to 40 in good health. The material sequenced was memory CD8+ T cells sorted from blood. The subset is: CD45RO+ cells pooled with CCR7-negative TemRA cells. The DNA of the CDR3 is TGCGCCAGCAGCTTGGAGAGACAGGGCCAAGAGACCCAGTACTTC. Its protein is CASSLERQGQETQYF.